This T cell receptor (beta chain) was sequenced for a study of cytomegalovirus exposure and HLA in healthy donors. Regarding the study as a whole: A later analysis found most CMV-associated TCR beta chains apparently HLA-restricted.

This clone turned up a few times. Its antigen is not identified. PCR involved 60 Vbeta and 13 Jbeta primers. The table came from immunoSEQ multiplex PCR; TCRdb's copy has only in-frame clones and leaves some out. The sample holds 85,000 to 130,000 clones, 60% to 80% seen once. The clonotype originates from a man between 35 and 55 years old in good health and CMV-seronegative. The source material was PBMCs.

The DNA for the CDR3 is TGTGCTAGTGGTCAACGGCAGGGGGTGGAATCCGGGGAGCTGTTTTTT. It translates to CASGQRQGVESGELFF. The chain has TRBV12-5 and TRBJ2-2; 7 bases fit TRBD1. This CDR3 spans 16 amino acids. V was pared by 5 bases and J by 6 bases, with 12 bases of the junction left unmatched. Germline CDR1 LGHNT, CDR2 FRNRAP. Filled out from reference TRBV12-5 and TRBJ2-2, the complete variable domain reads DARVTQTPRHKVTEMGQEVTMRCQPILGHNTVFWYRQTMMQGLELLAYFRNRAPLDDSGMPKDRFSAEMPDATLATLKIQPSEPRDSAVYFCASGQRQGVESGELFFGEGSRLTVL.